This T cell receptor beta chain emerged from a study of T cells in localized non-small cell lung cancer. Only in-frame clones appear in the TCRdb table, and some are missing; sequencing was by immunoSEQ multiplex PCR. Of about 40,000 clones listed, around 86% were seen once; the top ten hold under 8%. Trimming left V 3 bases short and J 5 bases short, with 14 bases between. The CDR3 extends over 15 amino acids. Germline V gene lookup returns CDR1 SNHLY and CDR2 FYNNEI. Study-wide results and limits: Higher adjacent-lung clonality was associated with shorter survival. There were a median roughly 60 of the top 100 tumor clones appearing in adjacent lung. Of the tissues analyzed, uninvolved adjacent lung showed maximal T cell clonality, greater than tumor. The study sequenced only one region of the tumor. As a result, intratumor heterogeneity could not be excluded and remains possible.

As regards this clone: Its antigen remains unknown.

This clonotype originated in an older male donor with stage II lung adenocarcinoma. The chain has TRBV2 and TRBJ2-1; maybe TRBD2 (5 bases). The sample here was peripheral blood mononuclear cells, taken before any cancer treatment. The CDR3 sequence: CASSDQRRKNNEQFF. CDR3 sequence (DNA): TGTGCCAGCAGTGATCAGCGGAGGAAGAACAATGAGCAGTTCTTC.